The sequence of this TCR beta chain was determined in a study of beta chain features in type 1 diabetes (dated by TCRdb to the late 2010s). In terms of the full investigation: Mean age, gender distribution, total cell number and subset yield did not differ between patients and healthy donors. A total of 85 million to 140 million sorted cells were examined across all samples, and the number of cells per subset was strongly correlated with RNA yield. The study compared TCRB repertoires of sorted circulating CD4+ T cell subsets between recently diagnosed type 1 diabetes patients and matched healthy donors. Whereas all 30 or so donors provided naive and central memory subsets, regulatory and stem cell-like memory subsets were isolated from just 8 patients and about 8 healthy donors. Broad study findings and their caveats: Patients with type 1 diabetes made fewer insertions and deleted more nucleotides at VDJ recombination sites, implying thymic rearrangement abnormalities. Only small numbers of individuals were included in the HLA sub-analyses, which left unresolved whether HLA type had any influence on TCRB rearrangement. Type 1 diabetes patients showed a moderate but significant shortening of TCRB CDR3 length in all four CD4+ subsets. PCR may preferentially amplify shorter templates, but because patient and control samples were amplified and corrected together, any resulting skew would affect both groups equally. Naive, central memory and regulatory TCRB repertoires appeared to be more alike among patients than among healthy donors. Sequencing cDNA rather than genomic DNA could over-represent highly expressing activated cells, although activation and CD3 levels did not differ between groups.

All of the isolated RNA was reverse transcribed with the High Capacity cDNA Reverse Transcription Kit, so expressed TCRB transcripts were sequenced. Deep immunoSEQ sequencing was performed on naive, central memory and regulatory T cell samples, with an average of around 3.5 million total reads per sample. After sorted cells were lysed in RLT buffer, RNA was extracted with DNase-treated RNeasy Micro or Mini kits, with the choice depending on cell number. To prevent cross-contamination, each cell subset was processed individually, whereas patient and healthy donor samples were processed jointly. The immunoSEQ multiplex PCR was used to amplify TCRB sequences from cDNA, yielding 87-bp fragments that span the CDR3 region. The amplicons were sequenced using the Illumina HiSeq platform. In the paper's pipeline: Synthetic template baselines were used to correct PCR bias computationally, reads within Hamming distance 2 were collapsed together, and singletons that could not be merged were discarded. Reads were aligned against IMGT to assign V, D and J genes, CDR3 length and insertions or deletions at six rearrangement sites. Within each subset, clonotype counts were normalized to sorted cell number, and only after that were true diversity and Gini coefficients computed with the tcR R package. Repertoire sharing was quantified using the overlap coefficient calculated on TCRB nucleotide sequences. Out-of-frame TCRB sequences from naive cells were analyzed to stand in for the pre-selection repertoire. Held by TCRdb, this immuneACCESS table contains in-frame sequences only and omits some clones. Under half of the omission traces to an unresolved V gene where checked; the cause of the rest is unknown. That table is the source of V, J and clone size, and D and trimming were worked out from the DNA. The sample includes hundreds of thousands of clones, with over 12% observed a single time. Together, the top ten hold just under 0.04% of the sample.

The CDR3 has 12 amino acids, counting the end cysteine and phenylalanine. Solely the CDR3 DNA is kept, with 36 bases framed from the first base. CDR1 MNHNY and CDR2 SVGAGI are derived from the germline V gene (reference sequence). V lost 8 bases and J lost 14 bases, and the count of bases not matched to a germline gene is 8. On this clone itself: No antigen is known for it. No qualities accompany the bases; no much larger clone lies one base away.

From each donor, a single peripheral blood sample of roughly 0.11 L on average was drawn into heparinised tubes. Using a panel that included CD45RO, CCR7, CD25, CD127, CD95 and CD27, naive, central memory, regulatory and stem cell-like memory CD4+ T cells were sorted on a BD FACSAria II. Every sorted population had a purity above 95%. PBMCs were isolated immediately by Lymphoprep density gradient centrifugation and stained directly without culture. So that batch effects would be minimized, each experiment stained and sorted samples in pairs, pairing one healthy donor with one patient. Specimen: naive CD4+ T cells from blood. The sample's cell subset or site label is to be understood as: true naive CD4+ T cells. This chain is built from TRBV6-6 and TRBJ1-6, with 8 bases aligning to TRBD1. This TCR derives from a man between 18 and 35 years old with type 1 diabetes. The DNA sequence is TGTGCCAGCGGACAGGGAGCGGACTCCCTCCACTTT. It codes for CASGQGADSLHF.